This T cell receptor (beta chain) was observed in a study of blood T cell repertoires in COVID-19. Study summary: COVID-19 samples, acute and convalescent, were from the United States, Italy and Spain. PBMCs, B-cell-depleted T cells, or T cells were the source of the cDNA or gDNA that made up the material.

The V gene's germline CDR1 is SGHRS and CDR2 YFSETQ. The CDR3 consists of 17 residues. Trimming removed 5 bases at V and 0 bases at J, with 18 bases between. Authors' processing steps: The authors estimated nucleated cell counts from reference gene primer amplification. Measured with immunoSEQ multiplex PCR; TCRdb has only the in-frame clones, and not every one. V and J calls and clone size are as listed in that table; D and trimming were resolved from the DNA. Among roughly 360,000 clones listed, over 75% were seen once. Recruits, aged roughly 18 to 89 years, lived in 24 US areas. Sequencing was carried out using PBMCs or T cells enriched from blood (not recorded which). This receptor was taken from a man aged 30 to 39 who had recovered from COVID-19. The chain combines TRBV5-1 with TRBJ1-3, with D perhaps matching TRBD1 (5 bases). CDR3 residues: CASSLTLGGSSGNTIYF. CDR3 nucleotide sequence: TGCGCCAGCAGTTTAACCCTCGGGGGTTCCTCTGGAAACACCATATATTTT.